This T cell receptor beta chain was recovered during a study of Tregs in tolerant kidney transplant recipients. Whole-study results and caveats: This study did not directly address biological reproducibility.

Concerning this clone itself: What it binds is not known.

Profiling relied on immunoSEQ multiplex PCR, and the TCRdb table lists in-frame clones only, not all of them. The sample totals 30,000 or so clones. This TCR was recovered from a human donor who received a combined kidney and bone marrow transplant. Here the sequenced sample was CD8+ T cells from blood, taken before the transplant.

The CDR3 protein is CASSRTSGEETQYF. Partial CDR3 DNA: TGTGCCAGCAGCCGGACTAGCGGGGAAGAGACC. This chain links TRBV7-2 with TRBJ2-5; 12 nucleotides match TRBD2. The CDR3 is cut off 3 residues early in the read; its end comes from the germline J gene. Trimming took 5 bases from V and 3 from J; bases not matched to a gene: 1. The CDR3 extends over 14 amino acids. CDR1 and CDR2 (germline): SGHTA, FQGNSA.